These 16 T cell receptor beta chains originate from one sample sequenced in a study of blood T cells in healthy people across ages. A J-beta primer mix and a sample-barcoded 5' primer were used in a second PCR of roughly 6 to 12 cycles. TCRdb analysed the 5' RACE reads with MiXCR anew, one entry per CDR3 protein. This table has 1.5 million to 2 million distinct CDR3 sequences, roughly a third appearing once. Sequenced sample: blood. The receptors were gathered from a woman in her twenties or thirties in good health.

This clonotype was recorded a few times. The rearrangement uses TRBV20-1 and TRBJ2-1; 12 bases align to TRBD2. The CDR3 contains 20 residues. Germline loops: CDR1 DFQATT, CDR2 SNEGSKA (reference sequence). The ends lost 3 bases at V and 4 bases at J; junction bases unmatched: 19. CDR3 in DNA: TGCAGTGCTAGGGGCCCTAGCGGGAGGGCCCGGGTTGCATCATACAATGAGCAGTTCTTC. Amino acids: CSARGPSGRARVASYNEQFF.

The chain carries TRBV27 and TRBJ2-7; D is tentatively TRBD1 or TRBD2 (6 bases each). The germline V gene encodes CDR1 MNHEY and CDR2 SMNVEV (reference sequence). This CDR3 has 15 residues. Trimming removed 5 bases from V and 1 base from J, with 15 bases in between. This CDR3 is CASSRYGGGSYEQYF. DNA of the CDR3: TGTGCCAGCAGTCGCTACGGGGGCGGGTCCTACGAGCAGTACTTC.

This clonotype occurred a few times. V and J are TRBV29-1 and TRBJ1-6; maybe TRBD1 (5 bases). Trimming shortened V by 6 bases and J by 5 bases, and 14 bases separated the two germline ends. The CDR3 length is 14 residues. Per germline, CDR1 SQVTM and CDR2 ANQGSEA. The CDR3 spells CSVSSGGDNSPLHF. DNA of the CDR3: TGCAGCGTCTCGTCTGGGGGGGATAATTCACCCCTCCACTTT.

The rearrangement uses TRBV24-1 and TRBJ2-3; 8 bases agree with TRBD1. Germline CDR1 is KGHDR and CDR2 is SFDVKD. This CDR3 is 17 amino acids long. Unmatched junction bases numbered 8, after V lost 4 bases and J lost 0 bases. DNA of the CDR3: TGTGCCACCAGTGAGAGCGGACAGGGCCCTAGCACAGATACGCAGTATTTT. Encoded protein: CATSESGQGPSTDTQYF.

V gene TRBV25-1 combines with J gene TRBJ2-3; no clear D. The CDR3 runs to 18 residues. Germline V gene sequence: CDR1 MGHDK, CDR2 SYGVNS. V gave up 5 bases and J gave up 0 bases, with 21 bases separating them. CDR3 sequence reads: CASSPEWVGSPSTDTQYF. The CDR3 coding sequence is TGTGCCAGCAGTCCCGAGTGGGTGGGATCACCTAGCACAGATACGCAGTATTTT.

The V and J genes are TRBV28 and TRBJ2-7; D unresolved. This CDR3 is 15 amino acids long. CDR1 and CDR2 (germline): MDHEN, SYDVKM. V lost 3 bases and J 4 bases, leaving 16 bases between the germline ends. The chain's CDR3 is CASSLAEGPLYEQYF. For the CDR3, the DNA is TGTGCCAGCAGTTTGGCGGAAGGGCCTTTGTACGAGCAGTACTTC.

This clonotype has at least ten counts. V usage is TRBV12-3 or TRBV12-4 and J usage is TRBJ2-7; TRBD2 matches 7 bases. The CDR3 totals 13 residues. V shed 3 bases, J shed 6 bases, and the junction held 5 bases outside the gene matches. The CDR3 loop reads CASSLRERSEQYF. The CDR3 region has the DNA TGTGCCAGCAGTTTGCGGGAGAGGTCCGAGCAGTACTTC.

V and J are TRBV12-3 or TRBV12-4 and TRBJ1-3; 7 bases are shared with TRBD1. The CDR3 is 18 amino acids. Trimming took 3 bases from V and 2 from J; bases not matched to a gene: 13. The CDR3 DNA follows: TGTGCCAGCAGTTTTATGGGCAGGGGGGGCTACACTGGAAACACCATATATTTT. Residues: CASSFMGRGGYTGNTIYF.

As concerns this clonotype: The junction does not match germline at one end; this may be a read error. This rearrangement joins TRBV20-1 to TRBJ1-2, with D maybe TRBD1 (6 bases). This CDR3 has 13 amino acids. Germline values: CDR1 DFQATT, CDR2 SNEGSKA (reference sequence). Here the CDR3 reads CSARQGFGYGCTF. CDR3 coding DNA: TGCAGTGCTAGACAGGGGTTTGGCTATGGCTGCACCTTC.

Details on this clonotype: A read error may produce the germline difference seen at one junction end. The chain employs TRBV15 and TRBJ2-1, with 7 bases lining up with TRBD2. The CDR3 consists of 17 residues. Per germline, CDR1 LNHNV and CDR2 YYDKDF (reference sequence). CDR3 in DNA: TGTGCCACCAGCAGACCCCCTGGGCGGGGGATTTCCAATGGGCAGTTCTTC. This sequence encodes CATSRPPGRGISNGQFF.

The table lists this clonotype with many counts. The genes are TRBV9 and TRBJ2-7; D call uncertain. This CDR3 has 14 residues. V lost 3 bases to trimming and J lost 1 base, with 11 bases between them. Looked up from germline, CDR1 is SGDLS and CDR2 is YYNGEE. The chain's CDR3 is CASSDGVSSYEQYF. Here the CDR3 DNA reads TGTGCCAGCAGCGACGGTGTGTCTTCCTACGAGCAGTACTTC.

The CDR3 region has the DNA TGTGCCAGCAGTTATGGTAGATATAGCAATCAGCCCCAGCATTTT. As protein: CASSYGRYSNQPQHF. The chain recombines TRBV6-2 or TRBV6-3 with TRBJ1-5; D is unclear. CDR1 is MNHEY and CDR2 is SVGEGT in the germline V gene. V lost 3 bases and J lost 0, with 9 bases in between. The CDR3 has 15 residues.

This rearrangement joins TRBV5-6 to TRBJ2-5, with D perhaps matching TRBD2 (5 bases). The CDR3 sequence is 15 residues long. Per germline, CDR1 SGHDT and CDR2 YYEEEE. Trimming stripped 4 bases from V and 0 bases from J, with 13 bases between. The CDR3 DNA follows: TGTGCCAGCAGCGCCCCGAGGGCGTACCAAGAGACCCAGTACTTC. It yields the protein CASSAPRAYQETQYF.

Only a few counts were recorded for this clonotype. This chain joins TRBV28 and TRBJ1-2, with D possibly TRBD1 on 5 matching bases. With 8 bases removed from V and 3 bases from J, the gap between germline ends came to 13 bases. The CDR3 consists of 13 residues. The V gene's germline CDR1 is MDHEN and CDR2 SYDVKM. DNA for the CDR3: TGTGCCAGCGGTTCAGGGAATGACTATGGCTACACCTTC. Its translation is CASGSGNDYGYTF.

In nucleotides, the CDR3 is TGTGCCAGCGGTAAAGTCTCGGACAGCAGCGATGAGCAGTTCTTC. The encoded protein is CASGKVSDSSDEQFF. The chain uses TRBV21-1 and TRBJ2-1; the tabulated D call, TRBD1, remains unverified against the DNA. TRBV21-1 is termed a pseudogene. The CDR3 consists of 15 residues.

The chain has TRBV28 and TRBJ2-2, with D possibly TRBD1 on 5 matching bases. CDR1 and CDR2 from the germline V gene are MDHEN and SYDVKM. Trimming left V 5 bases short and J 5 bases short, with 15 bases between. There are 15 residues in the CDR3. CDR3 sequence reads: CASSEERGRTGELFF. In DNA form, the CDR3 reads TGTGCCAGCAGTGAGGAAAGGGGTCGAACCGGGGAGCTGTTTTTT. The entire variable domain, with the rest obtained from reference TRBV28 and TRBJ2-2, is as follows: DVKVTQSSRYLVKRTGEKVFLECVQDMDHENMFWYRQDPGLGLRLIYFSYDVKMKEKGDIPEGYSVSREKKERFSLILESASTNQTSMYLCASSEERGRTGELFFGEGSRLTVL.